The T cell receptor beta chain described here comes from a study of blood T cell repertoires in COVID-19. Across the whole study: The United States, Italy and Spain supplied acute and convalescent COVID-19 samples.

Authors' methods: Quantification of nucleated cells was approximated via reference gene primer amplification. The method was immunoSEQ multiplex PCR; TCRdb's version includes in-frame clones alone and lacks a portion of them. That table is the source of V, J and clone size, and D and trimming were worked out from the DNA. Here the sample spans about 200,000 clones, about 84% being singletons. Participants had their cohort set by participant-reported clinical history. The CDR3 is 15 amino acids. V was pared by 2 bases and J by 2 bases, with 15 bases between. CDR1 and CDR2 from the germline V gene are GTSNPN and SVGIG (reference sequence). This clone showed up just once.

The sequenced sample consisted of PBMCs or T cells enriched from blood (not recorded which). The source of this sequence is a woman between 40 and 55 years old with acute COVID-19. V gene TRBV30 combines with J gene TRBJ1-1; perhaps TRBD1 as D (5 bases). CDR3 nucleotide sequence: TGTGCCTGGAGTCGGACACCGAGTCGAAACACTGAAGCTTTCTTT. Protein: CAWSRTPSRNTEAFF.